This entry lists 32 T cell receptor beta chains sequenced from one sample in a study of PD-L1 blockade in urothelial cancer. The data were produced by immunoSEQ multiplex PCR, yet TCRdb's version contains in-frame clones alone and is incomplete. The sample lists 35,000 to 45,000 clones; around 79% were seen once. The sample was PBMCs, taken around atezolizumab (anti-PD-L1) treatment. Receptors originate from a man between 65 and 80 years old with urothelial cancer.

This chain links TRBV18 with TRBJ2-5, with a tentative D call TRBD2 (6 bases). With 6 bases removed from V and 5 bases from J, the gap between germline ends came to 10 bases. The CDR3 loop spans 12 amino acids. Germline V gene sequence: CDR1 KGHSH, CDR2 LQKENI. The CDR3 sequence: CASSIRGETQYF. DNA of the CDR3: TGTGCCAGCTCCATACGGGGGGAGACCCAGTACTTC.

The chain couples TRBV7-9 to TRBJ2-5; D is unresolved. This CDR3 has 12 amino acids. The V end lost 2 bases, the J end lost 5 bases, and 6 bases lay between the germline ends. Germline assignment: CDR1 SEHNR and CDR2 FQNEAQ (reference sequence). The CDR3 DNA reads TGTGCCAGCAGCTTAACCCAGGAGACCCAGTACTTC. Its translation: CASSLTQETQYF.

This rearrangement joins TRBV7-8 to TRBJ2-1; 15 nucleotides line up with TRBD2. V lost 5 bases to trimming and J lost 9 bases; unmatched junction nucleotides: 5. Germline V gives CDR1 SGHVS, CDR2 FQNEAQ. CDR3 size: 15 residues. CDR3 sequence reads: CASSPGLAGGGEQFF. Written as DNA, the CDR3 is TGTGCCAGCAGCCCTGGACTAGCGGGGGGGGGTGAGCAGTTCTTC.

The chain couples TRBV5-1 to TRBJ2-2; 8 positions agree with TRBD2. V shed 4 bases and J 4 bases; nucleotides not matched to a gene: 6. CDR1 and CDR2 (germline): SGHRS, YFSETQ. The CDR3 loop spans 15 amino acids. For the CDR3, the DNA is TGCGCCAGCAGCGTTACAACTAGCGGCACCGGGGAGCTGTTTTTT. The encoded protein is CASSVTTSGTGELFF.

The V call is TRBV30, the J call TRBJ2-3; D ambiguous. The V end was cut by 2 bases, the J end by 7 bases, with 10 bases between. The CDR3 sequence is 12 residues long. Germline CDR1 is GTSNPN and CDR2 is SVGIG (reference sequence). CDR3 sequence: CAWSHPQNTQYF. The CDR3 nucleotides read TGTGCCTGGAGTCATCCCCAGAATACGCAGTATTTT.

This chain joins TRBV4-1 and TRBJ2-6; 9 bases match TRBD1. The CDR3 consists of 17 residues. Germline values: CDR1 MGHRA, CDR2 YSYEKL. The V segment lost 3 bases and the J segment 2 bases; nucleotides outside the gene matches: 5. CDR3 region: CASSHRQGEAGANVLTF. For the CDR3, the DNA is TGCGCCAGCAGCCACCGACAGGGGGAGGCTGGGGCCAACGTCCTGACTTTC.

The CDR3: CASSQPARDSYNEQFF. For the CDR3, the DNA is TGCGCCAGCAGCCAACCGGCCAGGGATTCCTACAATGAGCAGTTCTTC. This sequence joins TRBV4-1 and TRBJ2-1, with D possibly being TRBD1 (5 bases). The CDR3 runs 16 residues. V gave up 2 bases and J gave up 1 base, with 12 bases separating them. CDR1 and CDR2 (germline): MGHRA, YSYEKL.

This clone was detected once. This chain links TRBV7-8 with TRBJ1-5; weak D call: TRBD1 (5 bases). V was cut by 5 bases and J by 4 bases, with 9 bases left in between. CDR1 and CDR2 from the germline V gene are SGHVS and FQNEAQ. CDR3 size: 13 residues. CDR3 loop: CASSADRNQPQHF. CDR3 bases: TGTGCCAGCAGCGCAGACAGAAATCAGCCCCAGCATTTT.

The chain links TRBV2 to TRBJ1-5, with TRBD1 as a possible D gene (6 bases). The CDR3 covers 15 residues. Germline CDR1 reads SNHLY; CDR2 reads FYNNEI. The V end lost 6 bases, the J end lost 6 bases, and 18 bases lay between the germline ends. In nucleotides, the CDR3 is TGTGCCAGCAGCCCCTCGCGGGGGGCGGGTCAGCCCCAGCATTTT. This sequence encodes CASSPSRGAGQPQHF.

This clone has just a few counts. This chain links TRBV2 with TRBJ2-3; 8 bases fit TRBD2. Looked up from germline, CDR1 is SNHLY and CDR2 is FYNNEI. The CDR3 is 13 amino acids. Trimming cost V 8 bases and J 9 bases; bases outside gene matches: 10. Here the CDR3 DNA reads TGTGCCAGCGATGGTAGCGGGAAAGGCACGCAGTATTTT. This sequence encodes CASDGSGKGTQYF.

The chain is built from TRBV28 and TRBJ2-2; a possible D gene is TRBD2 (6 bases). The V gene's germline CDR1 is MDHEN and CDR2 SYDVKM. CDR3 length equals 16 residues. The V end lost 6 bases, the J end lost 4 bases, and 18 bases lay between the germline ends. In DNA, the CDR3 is TGTGCCAGCAGACGGAGCGGGCTTCAGACCACCGGGGAGCTGTTTTTT. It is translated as CASRRSGLQTTGELFF.

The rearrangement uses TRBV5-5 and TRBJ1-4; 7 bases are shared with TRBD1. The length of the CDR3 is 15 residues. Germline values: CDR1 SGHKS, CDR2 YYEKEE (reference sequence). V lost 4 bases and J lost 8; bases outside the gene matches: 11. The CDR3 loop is CASSRPGTAMEKLFF. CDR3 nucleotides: TGTGCCAGCAGCCGACCCGGGACAGCAATGGAAAAACTGTTTTTT.

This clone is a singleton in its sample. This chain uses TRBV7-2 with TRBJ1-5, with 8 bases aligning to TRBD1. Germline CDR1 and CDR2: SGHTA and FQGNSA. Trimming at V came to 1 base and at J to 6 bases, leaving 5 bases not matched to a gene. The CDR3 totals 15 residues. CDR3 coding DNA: TGTGCCAGCAGCTTAGTACAGGGGGAGGGTCAGCCCCAGCATTTT. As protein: CASSLVQGEGQPQHF.

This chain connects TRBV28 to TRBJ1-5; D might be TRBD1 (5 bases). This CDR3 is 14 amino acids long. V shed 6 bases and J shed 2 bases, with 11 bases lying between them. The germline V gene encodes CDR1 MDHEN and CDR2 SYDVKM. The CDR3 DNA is TGTGCCAGCAGCCTCCAGGGCGGCAATCAGCCCCAGCATTTT. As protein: CASSLQGGNQPQHF.

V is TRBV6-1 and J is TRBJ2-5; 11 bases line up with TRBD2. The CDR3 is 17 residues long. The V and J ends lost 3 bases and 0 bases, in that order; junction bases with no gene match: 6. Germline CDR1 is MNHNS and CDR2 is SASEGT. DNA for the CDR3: TGTGCCAGCAGTGAGGAGCTAGCGGGGGGCGACCAAGAGACCCAGTACTTC. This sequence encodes CASSEELAGGDQETQYF.

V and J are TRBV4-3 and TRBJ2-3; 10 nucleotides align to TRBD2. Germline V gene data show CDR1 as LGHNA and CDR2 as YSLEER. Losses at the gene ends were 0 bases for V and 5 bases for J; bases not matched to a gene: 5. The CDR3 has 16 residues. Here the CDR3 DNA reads TGCGCCAGCAGCCAAGAAGGAGCGGGGGGGGTAGATACGCAGTATTTT. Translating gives CASSQEGAGGVDTQYF.

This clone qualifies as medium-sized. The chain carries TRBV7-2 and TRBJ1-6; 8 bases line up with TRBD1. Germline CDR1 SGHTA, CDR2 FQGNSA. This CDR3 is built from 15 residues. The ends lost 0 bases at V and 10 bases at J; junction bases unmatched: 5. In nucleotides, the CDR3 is TGTGCCAGCAGCTTAGCATCATCAGGGGGCTCACCCCTCCACTTT. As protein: CASSLASSGGSPLHF. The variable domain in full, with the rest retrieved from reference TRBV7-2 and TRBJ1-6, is GAGVSQSPSNKVTEKGKDVELRCDPISGHTALYWYRQSLGQGLEFLIYFQGNSAPDKSGLPSDRFSAERTGGSVSTLTIQRTQQEDSAVYLCASSLASSGGSPLHFGNGTRLTVT.

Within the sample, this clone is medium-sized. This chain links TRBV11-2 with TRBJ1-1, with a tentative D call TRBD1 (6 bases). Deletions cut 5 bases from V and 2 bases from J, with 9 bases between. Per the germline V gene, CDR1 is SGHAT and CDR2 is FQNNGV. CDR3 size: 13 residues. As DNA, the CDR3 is TGTGCCAGCAGCGTACAGGGCAACACTGAAGCTTTCTTT. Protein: CASSVQGNTEAFF. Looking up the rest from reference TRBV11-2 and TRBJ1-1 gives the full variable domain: EAGVAQSPRYKIIEKRQSVAFWCNPISGHATLYWYQQILGQGPKLLIQFQNNGVVDDSQLPKDRFSAERLKGVDSTLKIQPAKLEDSAVYLCASSVQGNTEAFFGQGTRLTVV.

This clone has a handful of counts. This chain's CDR3 is CASSPRLAREQYF. The CDR3 DNA reads TGTGCCAGCAGCCCAAGACTAGCGCGTGAGCAGTACTTC. The chain links TRBV7-2 to TRBJ2-7, with 8 nucleotides matching TRBD2. Germline assignment: CDR1 SGHTA and CDR2 FQGNSA. V shed 5 bases and J 7 bases; nucleotides not matched to a gene: 7. This CDR3 spans 13 amino acids.

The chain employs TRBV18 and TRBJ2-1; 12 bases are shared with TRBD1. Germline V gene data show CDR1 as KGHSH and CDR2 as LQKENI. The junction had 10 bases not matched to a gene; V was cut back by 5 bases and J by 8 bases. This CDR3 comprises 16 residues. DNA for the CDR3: TGTGCCAGCTCAAGGCAGGGACAGGGGGCTTCGGATGAGCAGTTCTTC. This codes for CASSRQGQGASDEQFF.

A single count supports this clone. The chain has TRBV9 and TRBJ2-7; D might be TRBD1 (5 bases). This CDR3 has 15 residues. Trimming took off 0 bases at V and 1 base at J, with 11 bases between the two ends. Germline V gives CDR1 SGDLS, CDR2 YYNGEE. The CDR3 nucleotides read TGTGCCAGCAGCGTAGCAGGGATAGGGTCCTACGAGCAGTACTTC. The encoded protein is CASSVAGIGSYEQYF.

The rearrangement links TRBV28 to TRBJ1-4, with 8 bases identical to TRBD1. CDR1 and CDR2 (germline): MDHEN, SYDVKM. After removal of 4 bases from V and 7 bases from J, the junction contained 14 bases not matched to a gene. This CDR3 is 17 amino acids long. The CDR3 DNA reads TGTGCCAGCAGTTCGTACGGACAGGGACAGTCCGGTGAAAAACTGTTTTTT. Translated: CASSSYGQGQSGEKLFF.

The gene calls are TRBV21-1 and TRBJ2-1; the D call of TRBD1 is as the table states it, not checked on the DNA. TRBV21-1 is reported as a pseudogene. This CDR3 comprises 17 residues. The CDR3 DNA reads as TGTGCCAGCAGCCGCCCCCCAGGGTTTCTCTCCTACAATGAGCAGTTCTTC. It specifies CASSRPPGFLSYNEQFF.

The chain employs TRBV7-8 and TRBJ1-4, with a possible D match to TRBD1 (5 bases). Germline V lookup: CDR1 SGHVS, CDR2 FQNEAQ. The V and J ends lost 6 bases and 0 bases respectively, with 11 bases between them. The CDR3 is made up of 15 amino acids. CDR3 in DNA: TGTGCCAGCAGTTTCGACAGATCAACTAATGAAAAACTGTTTTTT. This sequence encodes CASSFDRSTNEKLFF.

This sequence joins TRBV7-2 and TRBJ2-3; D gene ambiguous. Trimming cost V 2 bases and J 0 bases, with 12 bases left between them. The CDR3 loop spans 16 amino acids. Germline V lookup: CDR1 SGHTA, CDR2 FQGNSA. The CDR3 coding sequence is TGTGCCAGCAGCTTACAATTTGCGACTAGCACAGATACGCAGTATTTT. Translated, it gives CASSLQFATSTDTQYF.

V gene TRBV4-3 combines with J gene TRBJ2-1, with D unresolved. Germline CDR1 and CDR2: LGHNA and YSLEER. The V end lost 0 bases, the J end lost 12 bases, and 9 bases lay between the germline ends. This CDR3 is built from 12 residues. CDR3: CASSQDSRRQFF. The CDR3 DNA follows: TGCGCCAGCAGCCAAGATTCTCGTAGGCAGTTCTTC.

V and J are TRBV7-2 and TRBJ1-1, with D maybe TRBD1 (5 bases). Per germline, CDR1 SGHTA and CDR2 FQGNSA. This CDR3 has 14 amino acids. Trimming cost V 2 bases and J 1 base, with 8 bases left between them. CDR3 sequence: CASSLLGQNTEAFF. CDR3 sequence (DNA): TGTGCCAGCAGCTTATTGGGGCAGAACACTGAAGCTTTCTTT.

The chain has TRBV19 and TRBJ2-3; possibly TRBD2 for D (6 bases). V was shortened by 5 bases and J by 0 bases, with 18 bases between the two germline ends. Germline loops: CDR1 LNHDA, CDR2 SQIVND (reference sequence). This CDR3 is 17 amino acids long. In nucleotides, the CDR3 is TGTGCCAGTAGTCTCGGGACTGCAACTTCTAGCACAGATACGCAGTATTTT. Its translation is CASSLGTATSSTDTQYF.

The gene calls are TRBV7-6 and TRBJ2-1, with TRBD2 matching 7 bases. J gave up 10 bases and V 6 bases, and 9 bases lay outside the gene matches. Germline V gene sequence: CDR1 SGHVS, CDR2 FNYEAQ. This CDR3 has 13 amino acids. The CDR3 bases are TGTGCCAGCAGTTCTAGCGGCCCGGGGGAGCAGTTCTTC. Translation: CASSSSGPGEQFF.

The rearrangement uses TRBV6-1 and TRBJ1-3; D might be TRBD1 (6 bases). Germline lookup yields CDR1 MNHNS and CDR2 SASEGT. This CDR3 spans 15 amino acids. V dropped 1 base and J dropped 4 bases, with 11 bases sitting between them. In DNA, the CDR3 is TGTGCCAGCAGTGAAGGCAGGGGCAGGGGAAACACCATATATTTT. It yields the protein CASSEGRGRGNTIYF.

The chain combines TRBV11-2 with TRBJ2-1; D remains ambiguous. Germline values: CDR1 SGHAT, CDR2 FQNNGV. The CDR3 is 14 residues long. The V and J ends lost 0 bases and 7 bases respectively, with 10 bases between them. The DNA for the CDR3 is TGTGCCAGCAGCTTAGATGCGGCCCGGAATGAGCAGTTCTTC. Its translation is CASSLDAARNEQFF.

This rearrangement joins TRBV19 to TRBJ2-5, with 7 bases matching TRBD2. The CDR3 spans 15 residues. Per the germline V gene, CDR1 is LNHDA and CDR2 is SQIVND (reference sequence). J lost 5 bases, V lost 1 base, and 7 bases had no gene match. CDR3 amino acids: CASSIAFRGEETQYF. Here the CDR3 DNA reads TGTGCCAGTAGTATAGCCTTCCGGGGGGAGGAGACCCAGTACTTC.